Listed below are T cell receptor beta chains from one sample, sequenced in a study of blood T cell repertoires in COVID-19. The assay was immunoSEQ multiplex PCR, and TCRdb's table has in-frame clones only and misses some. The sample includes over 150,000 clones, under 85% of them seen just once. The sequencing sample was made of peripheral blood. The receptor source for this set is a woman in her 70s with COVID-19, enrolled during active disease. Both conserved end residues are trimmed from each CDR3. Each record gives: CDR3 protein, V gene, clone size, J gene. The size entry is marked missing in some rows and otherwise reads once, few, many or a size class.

CDR3 protein: ASSLVGLGTEAF
V gene: TRBV5-1
clone size: once
J gene: TRBJ1-1

CDR3 protein: SVAIGTGGHEQY
V gene: TRBV29-1
clone size: .
J gene: TRBJ2-7

CDR3 protein: ASNVQGLTEAF
V gene: TRBV28
clone size: .
J gene: TRBJ1-1

CDR3 protein: ASSILLAGPDTQY
V gene: TRBV19
clone size: once
J gene: TRBJ2-3

CDR3 protein: ASSPEDTGTDTQY
V gene: TRBV7-9
clone size: .
J gene: TRBJ2-3

CDR3 protein: ASNHGGQGTSVSGELF
V gene: TRBV5-1
clone size: .
J gene: TRBJ2-2

CDR3 protein: ASSQLVISYNEQF
V gene: TRBV11-2
clone size: .
J gene: TRBJ2-1

CDR3 protein: ASSAQTGSLNEQY
V gene: TRBV9
clone size: .
J gene: TRBJ2-7

CDR3 protein: ASSMVPTNYYLQETQY
V gene: TRBV19
clone size: .
J gene: TRBJ2-5

CDR3 protein: ASSEVLSGNEQF
V gene: TRBV10-1
clone size: .
J gene: TRBJ2-1

CDR3 protein: ASSLLSSWAFSTDTQY
V gene: TRBV27
clone size: .
J gene: TRBJ2-3

CDR3 protein: ASSFGDRETLH
V gene: TRBV5-1
clone size: .
J gene: TRBJ1-6

CDR3 protein: ASSPPRLAANNEQF
V gene: TRBV5-4
clone size: .
J gene: TRBJ2-1

CDR3 protein: ASISTSSYNEQF
V gene: TRBV7-9
clone size: .
J gene: TRBJ2-1

CDR3 protein: ASSIGSGYNEQF
V gene: TRBV19
clone size: .
J gene: TRBJ2-1

CDR3 protein: SVSGFFGTGANVLT
V gene: TRBV29-1
clone size: .
J gene: TRBJ2-6

CDR3 protein: ASSLGSAGRATGELF
V gene: TRBV5-1
clone size: .
J gene: TRBJ2-2

CDR3 protein: ASSLASLAGAEQY
V gene: TRBV7-2
clone size: .
J gene: TRBJ2-7